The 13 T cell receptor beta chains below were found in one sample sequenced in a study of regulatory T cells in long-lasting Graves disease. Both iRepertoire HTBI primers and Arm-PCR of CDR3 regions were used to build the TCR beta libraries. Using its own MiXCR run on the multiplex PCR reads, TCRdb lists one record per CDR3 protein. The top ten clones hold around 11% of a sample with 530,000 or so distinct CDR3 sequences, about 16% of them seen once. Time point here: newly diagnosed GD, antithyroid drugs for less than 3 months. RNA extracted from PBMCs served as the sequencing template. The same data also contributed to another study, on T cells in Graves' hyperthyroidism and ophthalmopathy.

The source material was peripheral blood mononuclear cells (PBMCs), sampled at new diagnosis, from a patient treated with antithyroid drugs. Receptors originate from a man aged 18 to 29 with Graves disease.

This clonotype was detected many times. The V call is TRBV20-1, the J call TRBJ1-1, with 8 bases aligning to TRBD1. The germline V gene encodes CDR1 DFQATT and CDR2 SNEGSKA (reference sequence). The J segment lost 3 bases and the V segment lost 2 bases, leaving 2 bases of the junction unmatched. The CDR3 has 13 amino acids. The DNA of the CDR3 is TGCAGTGCTAGATCGACAGGGGACACTGAAGCTTTCTTT. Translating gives CSARSTGDTEAFF.

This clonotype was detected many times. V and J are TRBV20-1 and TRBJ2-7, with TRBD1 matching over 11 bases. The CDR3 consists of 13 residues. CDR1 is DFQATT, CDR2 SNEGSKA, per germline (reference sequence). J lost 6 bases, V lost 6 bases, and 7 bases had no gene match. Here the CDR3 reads CSAPRTGGAEQYF. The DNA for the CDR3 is TGCAGTGCCCCGAGGACAGGGGGCGCCGAGCAGTACTTC.

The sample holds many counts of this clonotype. The chain's CDR3 is CASSLPGEETQYF. The CDR3 region has the DNA TGCGCCAGCAGCTTGCCAGGGGAAGAGACCCAGTACTTC. V and J are TRBV5-1 and TRBJ2-5; TRBD1 might be the D (6 bases). There are 13 residues in the CDR3. Trimming removed 1 base from V and 3 bases from J, with 7 bases in between. The germline V gene encodes CDR1 SGHRS and CDR2 YFSETQ. Filled out from reference TRBV5-1 and TRBJ2-5, the complete variable domain reads KAGVTQTPRYLIKTRGQQVTLSCSPISGHRSVSWYQQTPGQGLQFLFEYFSETQRNKGNFPGRFSGRQFSNSRSEMNVSTLELGDSALYLCASSLPGEETQYFGPGTRLLVL.

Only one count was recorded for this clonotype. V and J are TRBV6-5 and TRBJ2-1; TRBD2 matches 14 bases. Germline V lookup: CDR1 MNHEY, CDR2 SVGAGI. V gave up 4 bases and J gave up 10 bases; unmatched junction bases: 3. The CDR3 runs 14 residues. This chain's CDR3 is CASSSGTSGREQFF. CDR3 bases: TGTGCCAGCAGTTCCGGGACTAGCGGGAGAGAGCAGTTCTTC.

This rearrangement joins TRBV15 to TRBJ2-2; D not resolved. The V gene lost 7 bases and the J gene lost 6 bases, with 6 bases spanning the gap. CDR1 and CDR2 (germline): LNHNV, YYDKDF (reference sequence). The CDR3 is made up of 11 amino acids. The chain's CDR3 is CATMGAGELFF. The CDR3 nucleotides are TGTGCCACCATGGGCGCCGGGGAGCTGTTTTTT.

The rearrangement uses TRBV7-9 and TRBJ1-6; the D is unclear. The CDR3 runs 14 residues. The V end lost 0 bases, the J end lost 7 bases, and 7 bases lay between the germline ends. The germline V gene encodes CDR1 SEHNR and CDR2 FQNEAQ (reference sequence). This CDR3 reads CASSLARTNSPLHF. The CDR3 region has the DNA TGTGCCAGCAGCTTAGCTCGGACGAATTCACCCCTCCACTTT.

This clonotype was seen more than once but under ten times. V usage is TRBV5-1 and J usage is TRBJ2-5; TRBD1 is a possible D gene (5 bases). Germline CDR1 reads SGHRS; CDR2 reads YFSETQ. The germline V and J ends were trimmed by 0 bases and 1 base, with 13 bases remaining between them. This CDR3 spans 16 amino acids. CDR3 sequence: CASSLGQRIFQETQYF. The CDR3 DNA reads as TGCGCCAGCAGCTTGGGACAGAGGATATTCCAAGAGACCCAGTACTTC. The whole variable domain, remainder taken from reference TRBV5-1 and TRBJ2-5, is KAGVTQTPRYLIKTRGQQVTLSCSPISGHRSVSWYQQTPGQGLQFLFEYFSETQRNKGNFPGRFSGRQFSNSRSEMNVSTLELGDSALYLCASSLGQRIFQETQYFGPGTRLLVL.

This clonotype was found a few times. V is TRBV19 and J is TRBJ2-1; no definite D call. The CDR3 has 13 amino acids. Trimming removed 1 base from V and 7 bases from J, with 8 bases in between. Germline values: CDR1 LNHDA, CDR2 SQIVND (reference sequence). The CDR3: CASSIGQGNEQFF. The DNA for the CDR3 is TGTGCCAGTAGTATAGGTCAAGGGAATGAGCAGTTCTTC.

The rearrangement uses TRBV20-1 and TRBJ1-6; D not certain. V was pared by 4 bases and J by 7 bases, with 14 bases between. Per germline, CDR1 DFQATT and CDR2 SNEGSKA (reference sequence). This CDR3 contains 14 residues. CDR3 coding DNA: TGCAGTGCTATCTTGGGAGGGATCAATTCACCCCTCCACTTT. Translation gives CSAILGGINSPLHF.

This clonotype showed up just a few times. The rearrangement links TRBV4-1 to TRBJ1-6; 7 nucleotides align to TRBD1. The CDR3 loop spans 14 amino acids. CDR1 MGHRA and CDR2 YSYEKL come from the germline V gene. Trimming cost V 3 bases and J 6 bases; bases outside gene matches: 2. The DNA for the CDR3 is TGCGCCAGCAGCCAGGGACAGATTAATTCACCCCTCCACTTT. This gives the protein CASSQGQINSPLHF.

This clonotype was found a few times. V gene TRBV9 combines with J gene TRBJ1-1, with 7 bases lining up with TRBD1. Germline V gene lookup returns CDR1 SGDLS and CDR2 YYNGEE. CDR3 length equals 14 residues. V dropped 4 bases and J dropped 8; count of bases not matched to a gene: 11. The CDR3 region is CASSPRDSRKEAFF. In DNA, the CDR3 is TGTGCCAGCAGCCCCCGGGACAGCAGAAAGGAAGCTTTCTTT. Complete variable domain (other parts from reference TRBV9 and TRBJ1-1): DSGVTQTPKHLITATGQRVTLRCSPRSGDLSVYWYQQSLDQGLQFLIQYYNGEERAKGNILERFSAQQFPDLHSELNLSSLELGDSALYFCASSPRDSRKEAFFGQGTRLTVV.

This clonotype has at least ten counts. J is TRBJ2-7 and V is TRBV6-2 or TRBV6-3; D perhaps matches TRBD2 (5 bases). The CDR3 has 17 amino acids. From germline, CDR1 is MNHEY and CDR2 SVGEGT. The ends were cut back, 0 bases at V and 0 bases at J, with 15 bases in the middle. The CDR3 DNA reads TGTGCCAGCAGTTACTCGGGCCTCCAAGGAGGCTCCTACGAGCAGTACTTC. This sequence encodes CASSYSGLQGGSYEQYF.

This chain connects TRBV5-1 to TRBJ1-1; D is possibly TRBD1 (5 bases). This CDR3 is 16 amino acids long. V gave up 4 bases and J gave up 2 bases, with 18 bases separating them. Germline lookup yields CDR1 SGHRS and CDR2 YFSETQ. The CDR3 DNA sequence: TGCGCCAGCAGCCCCGAGGGCCCGGGGCTCAACACTGAAGCTTTCTTT. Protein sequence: CASSPEGPGLNTEAFF.